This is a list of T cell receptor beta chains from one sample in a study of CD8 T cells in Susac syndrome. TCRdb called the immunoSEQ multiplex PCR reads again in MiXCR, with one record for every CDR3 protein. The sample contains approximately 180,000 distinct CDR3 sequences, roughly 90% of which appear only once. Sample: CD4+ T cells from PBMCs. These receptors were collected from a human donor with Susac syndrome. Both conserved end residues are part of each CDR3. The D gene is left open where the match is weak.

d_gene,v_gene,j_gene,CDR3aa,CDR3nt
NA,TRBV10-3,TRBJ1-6,CAISDNSPLHF,TGTGCCATCAGCGACAATTCACCCCTCCACTTT
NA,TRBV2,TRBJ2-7,CASSGTSRPGMEQYF,TGTGCCAGCAGTGGGACTTCTCGGCCGGGAATGGAGCAGTACTTC
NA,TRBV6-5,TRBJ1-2,CASSLTRDPPRGYTF,TGTGCCAGCAGTTTAACCCGGGACCCGCCCAGGGGCTACACCTTC
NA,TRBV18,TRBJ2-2,CASSPPNPGLDTGELFF,TGTGCCAGCTCACCACCGAACCCGGGATTGGACACCGGGGAGCTGTTTTTT
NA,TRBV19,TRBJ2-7,CASSIDHHRAGEQYF,TGTGCCAGTAGTATAGATCATCACAGGGCGGGCGAGCAGTACTTC
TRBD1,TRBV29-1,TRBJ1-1,CRTGGLREGTEAFF,TGCAGAACAGGGGGCTTAAGAGAGGGCACTGAAGCTTTCTTT
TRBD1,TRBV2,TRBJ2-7,CASNRQGNYEQYF,TGTGCCAGCAATCGACAGGGGAACTACGAGCAGTACTTC
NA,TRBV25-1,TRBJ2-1,CASSEIGTEYNEQFF,TGTGCCAGCAGTGAAATCGGTACAGAATACAATGAGCAGTTCTTC
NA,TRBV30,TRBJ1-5,CAWSATRTANSNQPQHF,TGTGCCTGGAGTGCAACCAGGACAGCAAATAGCAATCAGCCCCAGCATTTT
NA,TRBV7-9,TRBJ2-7,CASSLAPGEEQYF,TGTGCCAGCAGCTTAGCCCCGGGGGAAGAGCAGTACTTC
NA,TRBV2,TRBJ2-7,CASSEAVGSSYEQYF,TGTGCCAGCAGTGAAGCCGTGGGAAGCTCCTACGAGCAGTACTTC
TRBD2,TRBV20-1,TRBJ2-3,CSALGTNTDTQYF,TGCAGTGCCCTGGGGACTAACACAGATACGCAGTATTTT
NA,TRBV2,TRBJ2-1,CASSESVYNEQFF,TGTGCCAGCAGTGAATCAGTTTACAATGAGCAGTTCTTC